This section outlines one T cell receptor (beta chain) sequence together with its context. The specificity of this receptor is unknown. Base qualities were left out, and no much larger clone turns up one base away. The sample belongs to a study of post-analysis software for immune sequencing data (dated by TCRdb to the mid-2010s). For the study in its entirety: Relapsing-remitting, secondary progressive and progressive-relapsing multiple sclerosis were recorded as disease courses, and subtype annotation was lacking for some patients. A subset of samples was prepared in parallel using single-end sample barcoding, then pooled and co-amplified after Illumina adapter ligation. The multiple sclerosis patient repertoires were compared with approximately 11 previously published healthy control repertoires from donors aged about 6 to 26 years. Broad study findings and their caveats: Normalized Chao1 diversity was significantly lower in multiple sclerosis patients than controls, suggesting substantial peripheral T-cell clonal expansion. Four to six TRBV segments, including TRBV5-6, TRBV5-1 and TRBV20-1, were significantly more frequent in patients than controls. The multiple sclerosis patient group was slightly younger than the control group. Direct clustering with F measure showed strong co-clustering of samples prepared in the same batch, prompting a batch-effect correction.

CDR1 is given as MDHEN and CDR2 as SYDVKM, both from the germline V gene. The CDR3 has 14 amino acids, counting the end cysteine and phenylalanine. The DNA shown is the 42-base CDR3, in frame from base 1. Libraries came from PCR. The instrument was an Illumina HiSeq 2500. Unique molecular identifiers were incorporated into TCR beta cDNA libraries to reduce PCR and sequencing biases. Every 1 to 10 million input T cells yielded roughly 500,000 cDNA molecules, meaning each molecule approximated one T cell. The patient libraries were prepared and sequenced using the same protocol as the earlier healthy control dataset. Samples belonging to the same batch were prepared together, multiplexed and sequenced on a shared HiSeq lane. The published analysis was carried out like this. Raw barcoded reads were processed with MIGEC, and single-read molecular identifier groups were discarded before consensus assembly and CDR3 extraction. VDJtools was used for post-analysis of the clonotype tables, with diversity normalized by down-sampling every dataset to the smallest sample size. Repertoire overlap clustering matched CDR3 amino acid but not nucleotide sequences to correct batch-related cross-sample contamination. TCRdb applied fastp at Q25 and MiXCR to the public reads, then kept only in-frame beta chains. Identical CDR3 proteins give one entry, which carries the most common genes and DNA. The V and J calls were determined by TCRdb, not by the authors. In all, the sample holds about 400,000 distinct CDR3 sequences, and 30% to 45% of those were seen once. Around 15% of the sample rests with the top ten.

To demonstrate the VDJtools post-analysis software, TCR beta repertoires were profiled from the peripheral blood of about 13 young patients with multiple sclerosis. The multiple sclerosis patients were children and adolescents between roughly 6 and 16 years of age. The TCR was taken from a girl aged 10-17 years with multiple sclerosis. This sequence uses TRBV28 and TRBJ2-5, with 9 central nucleotides matching TRBD1. TRBJ2-7 matches the DNA end more closely, so the J call is doubtful. The source material was blood. The CDR3 protein: CASTPGQGSYEQYF. The base sequence is TGTGCCAGCACCCCTGGACAGGGGAGCTACGAGCAGTACTTC.